These T cell receptor beta chains were read from a single sample in a study of blood T cells in healthy people across ages. TCRdb analysed the 5' RACE reads with MiXCR anew, one entry per CDR3 protein. The data hold fewer than 800,000 distinct CDR3 sequences, with roughly 21% observed a single time. Sequenced: blood. These receptor sequences come from a man in his 70s in good health. The CDR3 runs from the conserved cysteine through the conserved F or W. The D gene is left open where the match is weak. Size tells how often a clone was seen (once, few, many) or the class of an expanded clone, and some rows leave it out.

size | D | J | V | CDR3 | DNA
many | . | TRBJ1-1 | TRBV7-2 | CASSLGTTPNTEAFF | TGTGCCAGCAGCTTGGGCACCACCCCGAACACTGAAGCTTTCTTT
. | . | TRBJ2-7 | TRBV20-1 | CSAKNPTGSAYEQYF | TGCAGTGCTAAAAACCCGACAGGTTCTGCCTACGAGCAGTACTTC
. | TRBD1 | TRBJ2-1 | TRBV12-3/TRBV12-4 | CASGRDRGLGEQFF | TGTGCCAGCGGCAGGGACAGGGGGCTGGGTGAGCAGTTCTTC
many | TRBD1 | TRBJ2-6 | TRBV4-1 | CASSPLDRVFSGANVLTF | TGCGCCAGCAGCCCACTGGACAGGGTATTCTCTGGGGCCAACGTCCTGACTTTC
. | . | TRBJ2-5 | TRBV12-3/TRBV12-4 | CASSLGALGETQYF | TGTGCCAGCAGTTTAGGGGCCCTAGGAGAGACCCAGTACTTC
few | . | TRBJ2-5 | TRBV21-1 | CASSKASGLAGVRETQYF | TGTGCCAGCAGCAAAGCGTCGGGACTAGCGGGAGTTCGGGAGACCCAGTACTTC
. | . | TRBJ1-1 | TRBV30 | CAWSTLGYTEAFF | TGTGCCTGGAGTACGCTGGGCTACACTGAAGCTTTCTTT
. | . | TRBJ2-7 | TRBV5-1 | CASSWDTYEQYF | TGCGCCAGCAGCTGGGACACCTACGAGCAGTACTTC
. | . | TRBJ2-3 | TRBV6-2/TRBV6-3 | CASSYSGGATDTQYF | TGTGCCAGCAGTTACTCGGGCGGGGCCACAGATACGCAGTATTTT
few | TRBD2 | TRBJ2-4 | TRBV4-2 | CASSPETSGSGDVQYF | TGTGCCAGCAGCCCCGAGACTAGCGGGAGCGGGGACGTTCAGTACTTC
. | . | TRBJ2-5 | TRBV20-1 | CSATPNYRVRETQYF | TGCAGTGCTACCCCCAACTACAGGGTGCGAGAGACCCAGTACTTC
few | TRBD1 | TRBJ2-7 | TRBV11-1 | CASSVGTGPRDEQYF | TGTGCCAGCAGCGTCGGGACAGGGCCCAGGGACGAGCAGTACTTC
few | TRBD2 | TRBJ2-1 | TRBV5-1 | CASSLVSSGSEKQFF | TGCGCCAGCAGCTTGGTTTCTAGCGGGTCTGAGAAGCAGTTCTTC
few | TRBD1 | TRBJ2-1 | TRBV18 | CASSRGTGPYNEQFF | TGTGCCAGCTCACGCGGGACAGGCCCCTACAATGAGCAGTTCTTC
. | TRBD1 | TRBJ1-5 | TRBV11-2 | CASSLGQGGDQPQHF | TGTGCCAGCAGCTTAGGGCAGGGGGGCGATCAGCCCCAGCATTTT
many | TRBD2 | TRBJ2-5 | TRBV5-5 | CASSLGLAGGLETQYF | TGTGCCAGCAGCCTAGGACTAGCGGGAGGTTTAGAGACCCAGTACTTC
few | . | TRBJ2-7 | TRBV5-6 | CASSGGTPLYEQYF | TGTGCCAGCAGCGGCGGGACACCCCTCTACGAGCAGTACTTC
many | TRBD1 | TRBJ2-6 | TRBV5-5 | CASSTGTGAGANVLTF | TGTGCCAGCAGCACCGGGACAGGGGCCGGGGCCAACGTCCTGACTTTC
few | . | TRBJ2-1 | TRBV14 | CASSPAVGDPTYNEQFF | TGTGCCAGCAGCCCAGCGGTAGGGGACCCTACCTACAATGAGCAGTTCTTC
few | TRBD2 | TRBJ2-1 | TRBV24-1 | CATSDRRGTTGGPFPEQFF | TGTGCCACCAGTGATAGGAGGGGTACTACGGGAGGGCCTTTCCCTGAGCAGTTCTTC
. | . | TRBJ2-6 | TRBV2 | CASSEAGRSSGANVLTF | TGTGCCAGCAGTGAGGCAGGGAGAAGCTCTGGGGCCAACGTCCTGACTTTC
once | TRBD1 | TRBJ1-6 | TRBV13 | CASSSGQEINSPLHF | TGTGCCAGCAGCTCCGGACAGGAGATCAATTCACCCCTCCACTTT
. | TRBD1 | TRBJ1-1 | TRBV28 | CASYPGQGDTEAFF | TGTGCCAGTTACCCGGGACAGGGGGACACTGAAGCTTTCTTT
. | TRBD2 | TRBJ2-3 | TRBV12-3/TRBV12-4 | CASSFLAGVTADTQYF | TGTGCCAGCAGTTTCTTAGCGGGAGTGACAGCAGATACGCAGTATTTC
few | . | TRBJ2-1 | TRBV11-3 | CASSPRADGNEQFF | TGTGCCAGCAGCCCTCGGGCTGACGGGAATGAGCAGTTCTTC
many | . | TRBJ2-7 | TRBV4-2 | CASSQDPTQPGRYEQYF | TGTGCCAGCAGCCAAGATCCAACTCAGCCGGGACGCTACGAGCAGTACTTC
. | . | TRBJ2-1 | TRBV6-5 | CASSPSRDNEQFF | TGTGCCAGCAGTCCCTCCAGGGACAATGAGCAGTTCTTC
. | . | TRBJ2-1 | TRBV6-5 | CASSSPSRRAYNEQSF | TGTGCCAGCAGCTCTCCATCGCGTAGGGCCTACAATGAGCAGTCCTTC
. | . | TRBJ2-7 | TRBV7-2 | CASQTGGYYEQYF | TGTGCCAGCCAAACTGGGGGGTACTACGAGCAGTACTTC
few | TRBD2 | TRBJ2-4 | TRBV6-5 | CASSYTRTSLNENIQYF | TGTGCCAGCAGTTACACCAGGACTAGCTTGAACGAAAACATTCAGTACTTC
. | . | TRBJ2-1 | TRBV2 | CASSVGNEQFF | TGTGCCAGCAGTGTGGGCAATGAGCAGTTCTTC
many | TRBD1 | TRBJ2-7 | TRBV29-1 | CSVQGALEQYF | TGCAGCGTTCAGGGGGCCCTCGAGCAGTACTTC
many | TRBD2 | TRBJ2-1 | TRBV3-1 | CASSQVPGLAYNEQFF | TGTGCCAGCAGCCAGGTTCCGGGACTAGCGTACAATGAGCAGTTCTTC
. | . | TRBJ2-7 | TRBV5-1 | CASSLVRGTSYEQYF | TGCGCCAGCAGCTTGGTCCGGGGGACTTCCTACGAGCAGTACTTC
. | . | TRBJ2-7 | TRBV6-5 | CASSYRMRYEQYF | TGTGCCAGCAGTTACAGGATGAGGTACGAGCAGTACTTC
. | . | TRBJ2-3 | TRBV6-5 | CASSSLSGRDTQYF | TGTGCCAGCAGCAGCCTCTCCGGGCGAGATACGCAGTATTTT
few | TRBD2 | TRBJ2-2 | TRBV4-2 | CAGSQEGSTSGNTGELFF | TGTGCCGGCAGCCAAGAGGGATCGACTAGCGGGAACACCGGGGAGCTGTTTTTT
. | . | TRBJ1-6 | TRBV7-3 | CASSSNNNSPLHF | TGTGCCAGCAGCTCGAATAATAATTCACCCCTCCACTTT
few | . | TRBJ2-7 | TRBV5-8 | CASSLVRSREQYF | TGTGCCAGCAGCTTGGTCCGTTCGAGGGAGCAGTACTTC
. | . | TRBJ1-2 | TRBV20-1 | CSARDGGTINYGYTF | TGCAGTGCTAGAGATGGGGGAACAATTAACTATGGCTACACCTTC
. | . | TRBJ2-5 | TRBV20-1 | CSARTTGETQYF | TGCAGTGCTAGAACCACTGGGGAGACCCAGTACTTC
many | TRBD2 | TRBJ2-1 | TRBV11-2 | CASSLDSSGNTEQFF | TGTGCCAGCAGCTTAGATTCTAGCGGGAATACTGAGCAGTTCTTC
few | TRBD2 | TRBJ2-5 | TRBV10-3 | CAISERLAGAVQETQYF | TGTGCCATCAGTGAGCGACTAGCGGGAGCCGTACAAGAGACCCAGTACTTC
few | . | TRBJ2-2 | TRBV24-1 | CATSDLGTTASNTGELFF | TGTGCCACCAGTGATTTGGGAACGACGGCGTCGAACACCGGGGAGCTGTTTTTT
. | . | TRBJ2-2 | TRBV7-3 | CASSPRAAGELFF | TGTGCCAGCAGTCCGAGGGCCGCCGGGGAGCTGTTTTTT
few | TRBD2 | TRBJ2-7 | TRBV20-1 | CSASPTSGKGYEQYF | TGCAGTGCTAGTCCGACTAGCGGGAAGGGGTACGAGCAGTACTTC
. | TRBD2 | TRBJ2-5 | TRBV29-1 | CSVGVPSGTKETQYF | TGCAGCGTTGGAGTTCCTAGCGGGACGAAAGAGACCCAGTACTTC
. | . | TRBJ2-1 | TRBV3-1 | CASSQGAKYNEQFF | TGTGCCAGCAGCCAAGGAGCTAAATACAATGAGCAGTTCTTC
few | TRBD2 | TRBJ2-1 | TRBV10-3 | CAISDESGRINEQFF | TGTGCCATCAGTGATGAAAGCGGGAGAATCAATGAGCAGTTCTTC